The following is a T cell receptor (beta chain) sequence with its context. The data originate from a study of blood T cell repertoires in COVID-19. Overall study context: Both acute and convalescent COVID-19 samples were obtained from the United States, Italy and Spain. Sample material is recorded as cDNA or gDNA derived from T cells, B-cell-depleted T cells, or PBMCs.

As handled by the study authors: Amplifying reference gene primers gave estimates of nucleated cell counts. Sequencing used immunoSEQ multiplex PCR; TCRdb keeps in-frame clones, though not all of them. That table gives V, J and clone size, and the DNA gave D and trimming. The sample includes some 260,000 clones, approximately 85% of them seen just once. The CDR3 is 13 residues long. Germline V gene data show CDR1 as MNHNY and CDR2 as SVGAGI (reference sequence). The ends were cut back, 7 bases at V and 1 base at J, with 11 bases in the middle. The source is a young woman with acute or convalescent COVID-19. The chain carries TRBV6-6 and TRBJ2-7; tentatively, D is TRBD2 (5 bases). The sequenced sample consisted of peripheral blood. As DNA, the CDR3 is TGTGCCAGCACCGACCCGGGGTCCTACGAGCAGTACTTC. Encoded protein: CASTDPGSYEQYF.